The count of the clone carrying this T cell receptor (beta chain) is one. Its specificity is unknown. There are 15 residues in the CDR3. V was cut by 5 bases and J by 1 base, with 14 bases left in between. This entry comes from a study of CD8 T cells in Susac syndrome. Study results and limitations: The study recognized that the number of individuals in its TCR sequencing and HLA analysis was relatively small.

RNA in amounts of roughly 0.45 to 1 ug was reverse transcribed with random hexamers. A single record per CDR3 protein comes from TCRdb applying MiXCR to the immunoSEQ multiplex PCR reads. The sample carries roughly 50,000 distinct CDR3 sequences, 92% recorded once. The J gene is TRBJ1-2, the V gene TRBV12-3 or TRBV12-4; tentatively, D is TRBD1 (5 bases). The sequence derives from a human donor in good health. Sequenced sample: CD8+ T cells from PBMCs. CDR3 protein: CASSPGRGGNYGYTF. In DNA, the CDR3 is TGTGCCAGCAGTCCCGGCCGGGGGGGTAACTATGGCTACACCTTC.